The 7 T cell receptor beta chains in this list originate from one sample, sequenced in a study of PD-L1 blockade in urothelial cancer. Specified time point: pretreatment peripheral blood. Repertoires were generated with immunoSEQ multiplex PCR, while TCRdb's copy carries only in-frame clones and drops some. Among some 100,000 clones listed, 89% were seen once. This specimen consisted of PBMCs, obtained around atezolizumab (anti-PD-L1) treatment. The receptor source for this set is a woman of 80 years or more with urothelial cancer.

This chain joins TRBV11-2 and TRBJ2-7; D possibly corresponds to TRBD2 (6 bases). The CDR3 is 13 residues long. V was cut by 6 bases and J by 5 bases, with 14 bases left in between. Germline values: CDR1 SGHAT, CDR2 FQNNGV. The CDR3 DNA reads TGTGCCAGCAGTTCTCTCGGGGGTGACGAGCAGTACTTC. Protein product: CASSSLGGDEQYF.

The genes are TRBV5-1 and TRBJ2-2, with D possibly matching TRBD1 (6 bases). The germline gives CDR1 SGHRS, CDR2 YFSETQ. The CDR3 runs to 15 residues. V lost 4 bases and J 4 bases, leaving 14 bases between the germline ends. The CDR3, as DNA: TGCGCCAGCAGCCTTCGACAGGACGGCACCGGGGAGCTGTTTTTT. This codes for CASSLRQDGTGELFF.

V usage is TRBV27 and J usage is TRBJ2-7; D gene ambiguous. Looked up from germline, CDR1 is MNHEY and CDR2 is SMNVEV (reference sequence). CDR3 length: 14 amino acids. Trimming stripped 3 bases from V and 0 bases from J, with 9 bases between. In DNA, the CDR3 is TGTGCCAGCAGTTTTAGCTCGAGCTCCTACGAGCAGTACTTC. Translating it yields CASSFSSSSYEQYF.

The gene calls are TRBV9 and TRBJ2-3, with 9 bases matching TRBD2. Trimming cost V 2 bases and J 5 bases; bases outside gene matches: 6. CDR1 is SGDLS, CDR2 YYNGEE, per germline. This CDR3 has 15 residues. CDR3 sequence: CASSVWTSVGDTQYF. As DNA, the CDR3 is TGTGCCAGCAGCGTTTGGACTAGCGTGGGAGATACGCAGTATTTT.

The chain joins TRBV18 to TRBJ2-3, with D perhaps TRBD2 (5 bases). The length of the CDR3 is 15 residues. The V gene's germline CDR1 is KGHSH and CDR2 LQKENI. The V end lost 0 bases, the J end lost 7 bases, and 14 bases lay between the germline ends. The CDR3 loop is CASSPPATRAYTQYF. CDR3 DNA sequence: TGTGCCAGCTCACCACCCGCGACGCGGGCATATACGCAGTATTTT.

This sequence joins TRBV5-6 and TRBJ2-5; D is ambiguous. The V and J ends lost 1 base and 2 bases respectively, with 6 bases between them. Looked up from germline, CDR1 is SGHDT and CDR2 is YYEEEE. The CDR3 covers 13 residues. CDR3 sequence reads: CASSLIQQETQYF. DNA of the CDR3: TGTGCCAGCAGCTTGATACAGCAAGAGACCCAGTACTTC. Variable domain in full (rest from reference TRBV5-6 and TRBJ2-5): DAGVTQSPTHLIKTRGQQVTLRCSPKSGHDTVSWYQQALGQGPQFIFQYYEEEERQRGNFPDRFSGHQFPNYSSELNVNALLLGDSALYLCASSLIQQETQYFGPGTRLLVL.

The J gene is TRBJ2-1, the V gene TRBV5-4, with 11 bases matching TRBD2. CDR1 is SGHNT, CDR2 YYREEE, per germline (reference sequence). V was pared by 4 bases and J by 3 bases, with 0 bases of the junction left unmatched. The CDR3 totals 14 residues. The CDR3 region has the DNA TGTGCCAGCAGCGGGACTAGCGGCTACAATGAGCAGTTCTTC. Protein product: CASSGTSGYNEQFF. Complete variable domain (other parts from reference TRBV5-4 and TRBJ2-1): ETGVTQSPTHLIKTRGQQVTLRCSSQSGHNTVSWYQQALGQGPQFIFQYYREEENGRGNFPPRFSGLQFPNYSSELNVNALELDDSALYLCASSGTSGYNEQFFGPGTRLTVL.